The text below deals with one T cell receptor (beta chain). V was trimmed by 4 bases and J by 6 bases, leaving 10 bases between them. Per the germline V gene, CDR1 is MNHEY and CDR2 is SMNVEV (reference sequence). The length of the CDR3 is 14 residues. Original methodology: Amplified reference gene primers provided the basis for estimating nucleated cell counts. Sequenced by immunoSEQ multiplex PCR; TCRdb stores in-frame clones only, minus some. V, J and clone size were drawn from that table, and D and trimming were deduced from the DNA. This sample yields 75,000 to 100,000 clones, of which about 88% are seen a single time; around 20% belongs to the top ten. This entry comes from a study of blood T cell repertoires in COVID-19. Study context: Samples representing acute and convalescent COVID-19 were sourced from the United States, Italy and Spain.

The chain links TRBV27 to TRBJ1-6; no firm D call. This sequence originates from a woman aged 80 or older with acute or convalescent COVID-19. The sample comprised peripheral blood. CDR3 sequence reads: CASSWTLLNSPLHF. CDR3 DNA: TGTGCCAGCAGTTGGACTTTACTTAATTCACCCCTCCACTTT.